This T cell receptor beta chain derives from a study of T cells in Graves' hyperthyroidism and ophthalmopathy. Inclusion characteristics of ophthalmopathy patients comprised a Clinical Activity Score of at least 3, a NOSPECS grade of at least 4, and duration under 3 months. Patients were excluded for uncontrolled infection, other autoimmune disease, pregnancy or lactation. Cells are PBMCs isolated from about 10 ml of fresh blood. This clonotype was seen a handful of times. From germline, CDR1 is MGHDK and CDR2 SYGVNS. This CDR3 is built from 13 residues. After removal of 5 bases from V and 9 bases from J, the junction contained 5 bases not matched to a gene. RNA transcripts gave rise to amplified TCR beta CDR3 regions. When the TCR CDR3 underwent first-round RT-PCR, the HTBI primer set was used. TCRdb ran MiXCR on the multiplex PCR reads and lists one entry per CDR3 protein. Altogether more than 350,000 distinct CDR3 sequences are present, around 15% being singletons, with the ten largest covering about 20%.

The specimen sequenced was blood. The receptor's source is a woman aged 55-69 years with Graves' ophthalmopathy. The rearrangement joins TRBV25-1 to TRBJ2-1; 9 bases are a match to TRBD1. Here the CDR3 DNA reads TGTGCCAGCAGTAAGGGGACAGGGTTTGAGCAGTTCTTC. This gives the protein CASSKGTGFEQFF.